This T cell receptor (beta chain) was recovered during a study of ipilimumab plus nivolumab after autologous stem cell transplantation. Study information: The DLBCL cohort had primary refractory and relapsed disease, with 18-month progression-free survival of approximately 83% and 30%. Whole-study findings and limits: Authors suggest TCR repertoire, Treg phenotype and gut microbiota support further study.

Repertoires were generated with immunoSEQ multiplex PCR, while TCRdb's copy carries only in-frame clones and drops some. The sample records fewer than 95,000 clones, 83% being singletons. Germline CDR1 is KGHSH and CDR2 is LQKENI. Trimming stripped 3 bases from V and 3 bases from J, with 8 bases between. The CDR3 loop spans 13 amino acids. As regards this clone: Its antigen is undetermined.

The chain links TRBV18 to TRBJ2-5; D uncertain. This receptor was obtained from a male donor with diffuse large B-cell lymphoma. The specimen was PBMCs, collected in a trial of ipilimumab plus nivolumab as post-transplant consolidation. CDR3 bases: TGTGCCAGCTCACCGCAGCCCAAAGAGACCCAGTACTTC. Translating it yields CASSPQPKETQYF.